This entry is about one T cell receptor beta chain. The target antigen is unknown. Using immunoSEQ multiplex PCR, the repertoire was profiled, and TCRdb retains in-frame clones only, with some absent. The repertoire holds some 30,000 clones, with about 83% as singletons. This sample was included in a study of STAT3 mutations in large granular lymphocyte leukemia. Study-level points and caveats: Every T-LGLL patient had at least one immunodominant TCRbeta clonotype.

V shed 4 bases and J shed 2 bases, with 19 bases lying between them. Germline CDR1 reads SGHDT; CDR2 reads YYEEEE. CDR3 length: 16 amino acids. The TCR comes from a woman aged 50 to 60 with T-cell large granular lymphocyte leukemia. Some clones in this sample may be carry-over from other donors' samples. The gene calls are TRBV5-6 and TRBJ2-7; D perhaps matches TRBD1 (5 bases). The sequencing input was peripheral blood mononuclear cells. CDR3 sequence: CASSRTLVQGPYEQYF. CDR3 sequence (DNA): TGTGCCAGCAGCCGGACCCTAGTCCAGGGCCCCTACGAGCAGTACTTC.